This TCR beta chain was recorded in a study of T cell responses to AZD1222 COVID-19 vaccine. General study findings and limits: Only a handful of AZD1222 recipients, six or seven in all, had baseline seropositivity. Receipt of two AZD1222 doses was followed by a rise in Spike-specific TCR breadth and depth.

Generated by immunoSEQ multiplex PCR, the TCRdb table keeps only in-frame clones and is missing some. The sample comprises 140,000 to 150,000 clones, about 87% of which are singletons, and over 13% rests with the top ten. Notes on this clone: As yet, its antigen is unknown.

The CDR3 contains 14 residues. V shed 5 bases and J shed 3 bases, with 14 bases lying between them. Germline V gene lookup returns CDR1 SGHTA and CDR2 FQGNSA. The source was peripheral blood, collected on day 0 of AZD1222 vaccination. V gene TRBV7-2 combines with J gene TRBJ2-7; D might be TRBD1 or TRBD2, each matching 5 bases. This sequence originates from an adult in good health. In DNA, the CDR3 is TGTGCCAGCAGCGCTGAGGGGTTGGGCTACGAGCAGTACTTC. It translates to CASSAEGLGYEQYF.